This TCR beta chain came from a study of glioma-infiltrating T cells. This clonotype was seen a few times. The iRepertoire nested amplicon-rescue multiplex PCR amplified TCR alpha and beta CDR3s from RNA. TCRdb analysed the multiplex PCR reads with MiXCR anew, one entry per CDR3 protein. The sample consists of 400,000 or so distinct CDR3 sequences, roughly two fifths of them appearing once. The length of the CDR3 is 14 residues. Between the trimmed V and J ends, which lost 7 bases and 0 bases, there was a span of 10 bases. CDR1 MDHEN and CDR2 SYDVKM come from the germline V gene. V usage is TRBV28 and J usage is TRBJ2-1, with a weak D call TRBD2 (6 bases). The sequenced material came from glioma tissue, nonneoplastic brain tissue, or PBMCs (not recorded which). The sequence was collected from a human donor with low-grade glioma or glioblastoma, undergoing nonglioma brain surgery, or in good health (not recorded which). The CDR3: CASISGDSYNEQFF. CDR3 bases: TGTGCCAGCATCTCGGGGGACTCCTACAATGAGCAGTTCTTC.